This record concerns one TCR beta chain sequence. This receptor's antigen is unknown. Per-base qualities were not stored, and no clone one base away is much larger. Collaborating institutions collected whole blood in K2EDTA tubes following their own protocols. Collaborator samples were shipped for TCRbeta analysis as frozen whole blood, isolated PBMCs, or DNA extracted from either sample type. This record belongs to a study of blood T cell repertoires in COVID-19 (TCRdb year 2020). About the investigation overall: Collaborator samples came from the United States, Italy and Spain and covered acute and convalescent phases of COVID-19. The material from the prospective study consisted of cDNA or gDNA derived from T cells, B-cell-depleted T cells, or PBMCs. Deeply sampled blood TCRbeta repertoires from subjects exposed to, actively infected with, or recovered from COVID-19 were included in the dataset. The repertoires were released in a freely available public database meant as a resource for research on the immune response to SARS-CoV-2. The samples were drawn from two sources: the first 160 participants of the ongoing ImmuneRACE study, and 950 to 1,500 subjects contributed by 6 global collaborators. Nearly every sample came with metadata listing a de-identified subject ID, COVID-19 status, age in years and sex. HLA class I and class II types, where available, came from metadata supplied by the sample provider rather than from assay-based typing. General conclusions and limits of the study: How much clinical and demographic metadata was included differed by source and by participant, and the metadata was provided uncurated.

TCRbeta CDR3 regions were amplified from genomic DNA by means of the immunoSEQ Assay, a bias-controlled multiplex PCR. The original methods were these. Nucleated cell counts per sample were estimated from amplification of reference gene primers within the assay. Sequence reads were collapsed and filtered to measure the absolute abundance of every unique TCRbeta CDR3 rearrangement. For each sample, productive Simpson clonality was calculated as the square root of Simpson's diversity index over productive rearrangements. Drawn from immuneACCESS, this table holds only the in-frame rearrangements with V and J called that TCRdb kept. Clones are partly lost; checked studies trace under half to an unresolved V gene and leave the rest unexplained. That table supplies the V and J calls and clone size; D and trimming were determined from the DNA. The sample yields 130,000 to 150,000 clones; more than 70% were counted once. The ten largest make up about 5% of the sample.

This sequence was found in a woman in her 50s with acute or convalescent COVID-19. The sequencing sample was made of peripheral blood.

The CDR3 is CASSYRAGDTYEQYF. The sequenced DNA is TGTGCCAGCAGTTACCGGGCAGGGGACACCTACGAGCAGTACTTC. In this chain, TRBV6-5 is recombined with TRBJ2-7; possibly the D gene is TRBD1, per 6 matching bases. Its CDR3 holds 15 amino acids, cysteine through phenylalanine. Of all the DNA, just the CDR3 is kept, 45 bases in frame from base 1. The germline V gene encodes CDR1 MNHEY and CDR2 SVGAGI. The V end loses 2 bases and the J end loses 2 bases, and a stretch of 13 bases separates them.